Listed below are T cell receptor beta chains from one sample, sequenced in a study of blood T cell repertoires in COVID-19. Here immunoSEQ multiplex PCR was the method, and the copy in TCRdb shows in-frame clones only, minus some. This sample carries about 210,000 clones, around 89% of them seen once, and the ten largest clones take 7.5% to 10%. Material for sequencing was PBMCs or T cells enriched from blood (not recorded which). Receptors originate from a young woman who had recovered from COVID-19. The CDR3 runs from the conserved cysteine through the conserved F or W. The D gene is left open where the match is weak. Size tells how often a clone was seen (once, few, many) or the class of an expanded clone, and some rows leave it out.

size | D | J | V | CDR3 | DNA
. | TRBD1 | TRBJ1-5 | TRBV28 | CASSTGTALWQPQHF | TGTGCCAGCAGTACCGGGACAGCCCTTTGGCAGCCCCAGCATTTT
. | . | TRBJ2-7 | TRBV30 | CAWRALGASYEQYF | TGTGCCTGGAGAGCGTTAGGGGCCAGCTACGAGCAGTACTTC
. | . | TRBJ2-3 | TRBV28 | CASSFRRTRTDTQYF | TGTGCCAGCAGTTTTAGGAGGACCCGCACAGATACGCAGTATTTT
. | . | TRBJ2-1 | TRBV27 | CASSPGTLAYNEQFF | TGTGCCAGCAGTCCCGGGACTCTTGCCTACAATGAGCAGTTCTTC
once | . | TRBJ2-3 | TRBV19 | CASSNDRTADTQYF | TGTGCCAGTAGTAACGACAGGACTGCAGATACGCAGTATTTT
. | TRBD2 | TRBJ2-2 | TRBV7-2 | CASSSGLTNMGTGELFF | TGTGCCAGCAGCTCGGGACTAACAAACATGGGGACCGGGGAGCTGTTTTTT
. | TRBD1 | TRBJ1-5 | TRBV28 | CASSDRDRYHYSNQPQHF | TGTGCCAGCAGTGACCGGGACAGGTACCATTATAGCAATCAGCCCCAGCATTTT
. | TRBD1 | TRBJ1-1 | TRBV10-2 | CASSEPYSGTGGTEAFF | TGCGCCAGCAGTGAGCCCTATTCGGGAACAGGGGGGACTGAAGCTTTCTTT
. | . | TRBJ1-5 | TRBV6-1 | CASSEGAGDQPQHF | TGTGCCAGCAGTGAAGGGGCAGGGGATCAGCCCCAGCATTTT
. | TRBD1 | TRBJ2-3 | TRBV3-1/TRBV3-2 | CASSYRQGTDTQYF | TGTGCCAGCAGCTATCGACAGGGAACAGATACGCAGTATTTT
. | . | TRBJ1-1 | TRBV5-8 | CASSFFPGGAFF | TGTGCCAGCAGCTTCTTCCCCGGGGGAGCTTTCTTT
. | TRBD2 | TRBJ2-4 | TRBV5-1 | CASRPDPAGDIQYF | TGCGCCAGCAGACCCGACCCCGCGGGGGACATTCAGTACTTC
. | . | TRBJ2-7 | TRBV5-1 | CASSLAGVTYEQYF | TGCGCCAGCAGCTTGGCCGGGGTAACCTACGAGCAGTACTTC
. | . | TRBJ1-1 | TRBV7-9 | CASRTQGNTEAFF | TGTGCCAGCAGAACACAGGGGAACACTGAAGCTTTCTTT
. | . | TRBJ2-6 | TRBV7-6 | CASSLGWGPGANVLTF | TGTGCCAGCAGCTTAGGGTGGGGGCCTGGGGCCAACGTCCTGACTTTC
. | . | TRBJ1-1 | TRBV9 | CASSVAPGTEAFF | TGTGCCAGCAGCGTAGCTCCGGGCACTGAAGCTTTCTTT
few | TRBD1 | TRBJ1-4 | TRBV19 | CASSPNLGTGSTNEKLFF | TGTGCCAGTAGTCCCAATTTAGGGACAGGGTCTACTAATGAAAAACTGTTTTTT
. | . | TRBJ1-6 | TRBV28 | CASKSGSYNSPLHF | TGTGCCAGCAAATCGGGGTCCTATAATTCACCCCTCCACTTT
. | . | TRBJ1-1 | TRBV10-3 | CATGVRIGDTEAFF | TGTGCCACCGGGGTTAGGATCGGGGACACTGAAGCTTTCTTT
. | . | TRBJ1-2 | TRBV28 | CASSLIGGYTF | TGTGCCAGCAGCCTCATCGGGGGCTACACCTTC
. | TRBD1 | TRBJ1-2 | TRBV19 | CASSPIESGQGHGYTF | TGTGCCAGTAGTCCGATCGAGTCAGGACAGGGACATGGCTACACCTTC
once | . | TRBJ1-4 | TRBV28 | CASSLWGITTNEKLFF | TGTGCCAGCAGTTTATGGGGCATAACAACTAATGAAAAACTGTTTTTT
. | . | TRBJ1-4 | TRBV24-1 | CATSAHLRGWGEKLFF | TGTGCCACCAGTGCCCATCTAAGGGGTTGGGGTGAAAAACTGTTTTTT
once | . | TRBJ2-3 | TRBV6-6 | CASSYSGQSGTDTQYF | TGTGCCAGCAGTTACTCGGGGCAGTCGGGCACAGATACGCAGTATTTT
. | . | TRBJ1-2 | TRBV3-1/TRBV3-2 | CASSHEQGRVDGYTF | TGTGCCAGCAGCCATGAACAGGGCCGCGTGGATGGCTACACCTTC
. | . | TRBJ1-1 | TRBV4-2 | CASSQVGGGEAFF | TGTGCCAGCAGCCAAGTGGGTGGCGGTGAAGCTTTCTTT
. | TRBD2 | TRBJ2-1 | TRBV28 | CASSSLVIAGGLFYNEQFF | TGTGCCAGCAGTTCCTTAGTAATAGCGGGGGGCCTGTTCTACAATGAGCAGTTCTTC
once | TRBD1 | TRBJ2-7 | TRBV7-8 | CASSFRRQGAYEQYF | TGTGCCAGCAGCTTCCGTAGGCAGGGGGCTTACGAGCAGTACTTC
. | TRBD1 | TRBJ2-7 | TRBV28 | CASRDRVAYEQYF | TGTGCCAGCAGGGACAGGGTCGCCTACGAGCAGTACTTC
. | . | TRBJ1-1 | TRBV28 | CASTGQNTEAFF | TGTGCCAGCACTGGACAGAACACTGAAGCTTTCTTT
. | . | TRBJ2-5 | TRBV5-4 | CASSLMEGFETQYF | TGTGCCAGCAGCTTGATGGAGGGGTTCGAGACCCAGTACTTC
. | . | TRBJ2-7 | TRBV6-5 | CASRRPTKSSYEQYF | TGTGCCAGCAGAAGACCCACTAAAAGCTCCTACGAGCAGTACTTC
. | . | TRBJ1-1 | TRBV5-6 | CASTKTEGRSFF | TGTGCCAGCACGAAGACCGAGGGTAGGTCTTTCTTT
. | . | TRBJ1-1 | TRBV12-5 | CASTPRGYSLNTEAFF | TGTGCTAGTACCCCCAGGGGCTACAGCTTGAACACTGAAGCTTTCTTT
. | . | TRBJ2-6 | TRBV27 | CASSLTWANVLTF | TGTGCCAGCAGTTTAACTTGGGCCAACGTCCTGACTTTC
. | TRBD1 | TRBJ2-7 | TRBV4-1 | CASSQGTGGGYEQYF | TGCGCCAGCAGCCAAGGGACAGGGGGCGGATACGAGCAGTACTTC